These 27 T cell receptor beta chains came from one sample sequenced in a study of shared clonotypes between healthy human individuals (dated by TCRdb to about 2020). Libraries were constructed by the immunoSEQ multiplex PCR assay. The table comes from immuneACCESS by way of TCRdb, which keeps in-frame sequences with V and J called. Part of the clones is missing from these tables; in studies checked, under half for an unresolved V gene and the rest for unknown reasons. Counted in this sample were around 690,000 clones; about 90% of them appeared once. In total, the top ten clones hold 34% of the sample. Material for sequencing was memory CD8+ T cells from PBMCs. In the paper's terms, the cell subset or site label means: CD45RO+ cells pooled with CCR7-negative TemRA cells. Every receptor here comes from a man in his late teens or twenties in good health. Some clones in this sample may be carry-over from other donors' samples.

About this clone itself: The sample carries other DNA sequences with the same CDR3. This chain connects TRBV9 to TRBJ1-5, with TRBD1 as a possible D gene (5 bases). The V gene lost 0 bases and the J gene lost 1 base, with 5 bases spanning the gap. This CDR3 has 14 amino acids. The germline CDR1 and CDR2 sequences are SGDLS and YYNGEE. CDR3 nucleotide sequence: TGTGCCAGCAGCGTAGGGGACAGCAATCAGCCCCAGCATTTT. This encodes CASSVGDSNQPQHF.

The rearrangement links TRBV11-2 to TRBJ2-7; D is undetermined. Germline-derived CDR1 and CDR2 are SGHAT and FQNNGV. The CDR3 has 17 residues. Trimming removed 2 bases at V and 0 bases at J, with 17 bases between. As DNA, the CDR3 is TGTGCCAGCAGCTTAAATACAGCCGGAGCGAGCTCCTACGAGCAGTACTTC. Translated, it gives CASSLNTAGASSYEQYF. The whole variable domain, remainder taken from reference TRBV11-2 and TRBJ2-7, is EAGVAQSPRYKIIEKRQSVAFWCNPISGHATLYWYQQILGQGPKLLIQFQNNGVVDDSQLPKDRFSAERLKGVDSTLKIQPAKLEDSAVYLCASSLNTAGASSYEQYFGPGTRLTVT.

Concerning this clone: Because it lacks the conserved phenylalanine or tryptophan at the end, this CDR3 is likely a read error. No DNA is shown, since the ends of the CDR3 on it are uncertain; the CDR3 is the one TCRdb lists. The chain combines TRBV5-5 with TRBJ2-7; TRBD1, the D gene given by the table, was not confirmed from the DNA. The germline V gene encodes CDR1 SGHKS and CDR2 YYEKEE (reference sequence). The length of the CDR3 is 15 amino acids, counting both ends. The CDR3 here is CASSPEHVGDREVKL.

The chain is built from TRBV27 and TRBJ1-1; D may be TRBD1 (5 bases). Germline assignment: CDR1 MNHEY and CDR2 SMNVEV (reference sequence). The V gene lost 2 bases and the J gene lost 7 bases, with 14 bases spanning the gap. CDR3 length: 14 amino acids. In nucleotides, the CDR3 is TGTGCCAGCAGTTTAGGAGGCAGGGTAGTTGAAGCTTTCTTT. This codes for CASSLGGRVVEAFF.

The gene calls are TRBV29-1 and TRBJ1-2; possible D gene TRBD1, 5 bases. CDR1 and CDR2 (germline): SQVTM, ANQGSEA. Trimming cost V 6 bases and J 3 bases, with 17 bases left between them. The CDR3 runs to 14 residues. The chain's CDR3 is CSVLKGRKDYGYTF. The CDR3 nucleotides read TGCAGCGTCCTGAAGGGGAGAAAGGACTATGGCTACACCTTC. Filled out from reference TRBV29-1 and TRBJ1-2, the complete variable domain reads SAVISQKPSRDICQRGTSLTIQCQVDSQVTMMFWYRQQPGQSLTLIATANQGSEATYESGFVIDKFPISRPNLTFSTLTVSNMSPEDSSIYLCSVLKGRKDYGYTFGSGTRLTVV.

Regarding this clone: One end of the junction does not line up with germline, which may come from a read error. The chain employs TRBV6-1 and TRBJ2-1; 11 nucleotides agree with TRBD2. The germline gives CDR1 MNHNS, CDR2 SASEGT. The CDR3 has 16 residues. The CDR3, as DNA: TGTGCCATCAGTGTTTCGGGACTAGCGGCCTACAATGAGCAGTTCTTC. Translated: CAISVSGLAAYNEQFF.

The chain is built from TRBV7-9 and TRBJ2-1; 13 bases are shared with TRBD2. Trimming cost V 5 bases and J 7 bases; bases outside gene matches: 11. Germline assignment: CDR1 SEHNR and CDR2 FQNEAQ (reference sequence). This CDR3 contains 17 residues. The CDR3 DNA reads as TGTGCCAGCAGCAGCCGGACTAGCGGGAGATTGGGAAATGAGCAGTTCTTC. Translation gives CASSSRTSGRLGNEQFF.

This chain uses TRBV6-5 with TRBJ1-2; D remains ambiguous. CDR3 length equals 15 residues. Germline V lookup: CDR1 MNHEY, CDR2 SVGAGI. V was clipped by 0 bases and J by 4 bases, with 12 bases between them. CDR3 sequence (DNA): TGTGCCAGCAGTTACTCGTGGGGTCTTAGCTATGGCTACACCTTC. Protein sequence: CASSYSWGLSYGYTF.

The chain is built from TRBV7-9 and TRBJ2-7; D uncertain. The CDR3 is 10 amino acids. Germline V CDR1 and CDR2: SEHNR, FQNEAQ (reference sequence). Trimming took off 8 bases at V and 2 bases at J, with 4 bases between the two ends. The CDR3 region has the DNA TGTGCCAGCGGAACCTACGAGCAGTACTTC. Amino acid sequence: CASGTYEQYF.

The rearrangement joins TRBV14 to TRBJ2-1; TRBD2 aligns across 7 bases. The J segment lost 8 bases and the V segment lost 0 bases, leaving 7 bases of the junction unmatched. Germline V gene data show CDR1 as SGHDN and CDR2 as FVKESK. The CDR3 covers 15 residues. The CDR3 region has the DNA TGTGCCAGCAGCCAAGAGGGGAGACTAGCCGATGAGCAGTTCTTC. It specifies CASSQEGRLADEQFF.

J is TRBJ2-1 and V is TRBV7-2, with a possible D match to TRBD2 (5 bases). V was pared by 1 base and J by 5 bases, with 15 bases between. CDR3 length: 16 amino acids. The germline CDR1 and CDR2 sequences are SGHTA and FQGNSA. The CDR3: CASSLVATYANNEQFF. The CDR3 coding sequence is TGTGCCAGCAGCTTAGTAGCGACATACGCAAACAATGAGCAGTTCTTC.

The chain couples TRBV7-6 to TRBJ1-5; D is uncertain. The V and J ends lost 5 bases and 9 bases respectively, with 20 bases between them. Germline loops: CDR1 SGHVS, CDR2 FNYEAQ. The CDR3 runs to 15 residues. DNA for the CDR3: TGTGCCAGCAGCCCCAACGTCAGAGAATCAGGGCCCCAGCATTTT. Translating it yields CASSPNVRESGPQHF. Using reference TRBV7-6 and TRBJ1-5 for the parts outside the CDR3, the full variable domain is GAGVSQSPRYKVTKRGQDVALRCDPISGHVSLYWYRQALGQGPEFLTYFNYEAQQDKSGLPNDRFSAERPEGSISTLTIQRTEQRDSAMYRCASSPNVRESGPQHFGDGTRLSIL.

The V call is TRBV5-6, the J call TRBJ2-7; a possible D gene is TRBD1 (6 bases). Germline V gives CDR1 SGHDT, CDR2 YYEEEE. The CDR3 is made up of 16 amino acids. Trimming took off 0 bases at V and 1 base at J, with 14 bases between the two ends. Here the CDR3 reads CASSLGARGISYEQYF. The DNA of the CDR3 is TGTGCCAGCAGCTTGGGCGCCAGGGGAATTTCCTACGAGCAGTACTTC.

The CDR3 region is CASSFPGTGVSVAKNIQYF. In nucleotides, the CDR3 is TGTGCCAGCAGTTTTCCCGGGACAGGGGTTTCCGTCGCCAAAAACATTCAGTACTTC. This chain uses TRBV28 with TRBJ2-4; 10 positions match TRBD1. The CDR3 extends over 19 amino acids. From germline, CDR1 is MDHEN and CDR2 SYDVKM. V gave up 3 bases and J gave up 1 base; unmatched junction bases: 12. Supplemented by reference TRBV28 and TRBJ2-4, the full variable domain reads DVKVTQSSRYLVKRTGEKVFLECVQDMDHENMFWYRQDPGLGLRLIYFSYDVKMKEKGDIPEGYSVSREKKERFSLILESASTNQTSMYLCASSFPGTGVSVAKNIQYFGAGTRLSVL.

The CDR3 here is CASSFERYNEQFF. CDR3 DNA sequence: TGTGCCAGCAGCTTCGAGCGGTACAATGAGCAGTTCTTC. This chain uses TRBV11-2 with TRBJ2-1; a weak D match, TRBD2 (5 bases). CDR1 is SGHAT and CDR2 is FQNNGV in the germline V gene. This CDR3 contains 13 residues. Trimming shortened V by 3 bases and J by 4 bases, and 7 bases separated the two germline ends.

The rearrangement uses TRBV6-6 and TRBJ1-3; D uncertain. The V gene's germline CDR1 is MNHNY and CDR2 SVGAGI (reference sequence). The CDR3 length is 15 residues. Trimming took 6 bases from V and 0 from J, leaving 12 bases between them. CDR3 sequence: CASRGAVDSGNTIYF. The CDR3 DNA follows: TGTGCCAGCAGGGGCGCCGTCGACTCTGGAAACACCATATATTTT.

V is TRBV27 and J is TRBJ2-7; 7 nucleotides agree with TRBD1. The trim removed 4 bases at V and 4 bases at J, leaving 7 bases unmatched. Per the germline V gene, CDR1 is MNHEY and CDR2 is SMNVEV (reference sequence). The CDR3 loop spans 14 amino acids. The CDR3 DNA reads as TGTGCCAGCAGTTCCGCCGGGACAGAATACGAGCAGTACTTC. It is translated as CASSSAGTEYEQYF.

The chain is built from TRBV2 and TRBJ2-7; 7 bases are a match to TRBD2. The trim removed 8 bases at V and 4 bases at J, leaving 17 bases unmatched. The CDR3 runs 16 residues. Per the germline V gene, CDR1 is SNHLY and CDR2 is FYNNEI. The chain's CDR3 is CASGYALGGGYYEQYF. Here the CDR3 DNA reads TGTGCCAGCGGATATGCCCTGGGGGGAGGGTATTACGAGCAGTACTTC.

The genes are TRBV5-1 and TRBJ1-1, with a weak D call TRBD1 (6 bases). CDR3 length: 12 residues. V lost 2 bases to trimming and J lost 8 bases, with 10 bases between them. The germline V gene encodes CDR1 SGHRS and CDR2 YFSETQ. CDR3 residues: CASSFSGQEAFF. Written as DNA, the CDR3 is TGCGCCAGCAGCTTCTCAGGACAGGAAGCTTTCTTT. The full variable domain, rest sourced from reference TRBV5-1 and TRBJ1-1, is KAGVTQTPRYLIKTRGQQVTLSCSPISGHRSVSWYQQTPGQGLQFLFEYFSETQRNKGNFPGRFSGRQFSNSRSEMNVSTLELGDSALYLCASSFSGQEAFFGQGTRLTVV.

This clone was seen more than once but under ten times. The chain uses TRBV25-1 and TRBJ2-7; possible D gene TRBD1, 6 bases. This CDR3 is 15 amino acids long. Germline V gene lookup returns CDR1 MGHDK and CDR2 SYGVNS. Trimming pared 2 bases from V and 6 bases from J, leaving 17 bases between. This chain's CDR3 is CASSERSPGAGEQYF. CDR3 DNA sequence: TGTGCCAGCAGTGAACGAAGCCCAGGGGCAGGCGAGCAGTACTTC.

The CDR3 sequence: CASSFEAGTDTQYF. DNA of the CDR3: TGTGCCAGCAGTTTCGAGGCGGGCACAGATACGCAGTATTTT. This chain uses TRBV28 with TRBJ2-3, with D hard to call. CDR3 length: 14 amino acids. In germline, CDR1 is MDHEN, CDR2 SYDVKM. V lost 3 bases, J lost 1 base, and 8 bases lay in between.

This CDR3 reads CASRGILGELFF. CDR3 coding DNA: TGTGCCAGCAGAGGGATTCTCGGGGAGCTGTTTTTT. This chain links TRBV6-1 with TRBJ2-2; no firm D call. Trimming cost V 6 bases and J 7 bases, with 9 bases left between them. The CDR3 loop spans 12 amino acids. Looked up from germline, CDR1 is MNHNS and CDR2 is SASEGT.

This clone was picked up one time. A much larger clone differs by one base, so this may be a read error. The same CDR3 arises from other DNA sequences in this sample as well. The chain combines TRBV7-2 with TRBJ2-7; 8 positions agree with TRBD2. The CDR3 covers 14 residues. Looked up from germline, CDR1 is SGHTA and CDR2 is FQGNSA. With V trimmed by 5 bases and J by 2 bases, 5 bases remained unmatched. CDR3 in DNA: TGTGCCAGCAGCCTCGGACTAGCCGCCTACGAGCAGTACTTC. It translates to CASSLGLAAYEQYF.

The CDR3 loop reads CASSYSVQGLADTQYF. CDR3 DNA: TGTGCCAGCAGTTACTCGGTGCAGGGGCTGGCAGATACGCAGTATTTT. The V and J genes are TRBV6-5 and TRBJ2-3; tentative D call: TRBD1 (6 bases). Per germline, CDR1 MNHEY and CDR2 SVGAGI. The ends were cut back, 0 bases at V and 4 bases at J, with 14 bases in the middle. The CDR3 has 16 residues.

The chain uses TRBV10-3 and TRBJ1-5; TRBD1 agrees at 8 bases. V gave up 3 bases and J gave up 2 bases; unmatched junction bases: 12. Germline lookup yields CDR1 ENHRY and CDR2 SYGVKD. The CDR3 has 18 residues. CDR3 loop: CAISDRGTGRVGNQPQHF. CDR3 coding DNA: TGTGCCATCAGTGATAGAGGGACAGGACGGGTCGGCAATCAGCCCCAGCATTTT.

The chain carries TRBV5-6 and TRBJ2-1; 8 positions match TRBD1. Per the germline V gene, CDR1 is SGHDT and CDR2 is YYEEEE. After removal of 4 bases from V and 4 bases from J, the junction contained 7 bases not matched to a gene. The CDR3 length is 15 residues. CDR3 protein: CASSPGQGSYNEQFF. The CDR3 bases are TGTGCCAGCAGCCCCGGACAGGGTTCGTACAATGAGCAGTTCTTC.

The chain combines TRBV29-1 with TRBJ2-1; 10 bases are shared with TRBD2. CDR3 length: 15 amino acids. Germline V gene sequence: CDR1 SQVTM, CDR2 ANQGSEA. Trimming at V came to 3 bases and at J to 1 base, leaving 3 bases not matched to a gene. This CDR3 reads CSVDGTSASYNEQFF. Written as DNA, the CDR3 is TGCAGCGTTGACGGGACTAGCGCGTCCTACAATGAGCAGTTCTTC.